Described below is a single T cell receptor beta chain sequence and its context. The data are from a study of shared clonotypes between healthy human individuals. At the level of the study: Sampling drew on donors who were a couple of women and a few men aged 18 to 49. CD4 naive and CD4 memory each took three plates per donor, while CD8 naive took two and CD8 memory one.

Only in-frame clones appear in the TCRdb table, and some are missing; sequencing was by immunoSEQ multiplex PCR. The sample consists of almost 750,000 clones, roughly two thirds of them appearing once. Input material: memory CD4+ T cells sorted from blood. Indicated subset: CD45RA-negative fraction. This TCR was recovered from a woman in her thirties in good health.

The CDR3 nucleotides are TGTGCCAGCAGTGAACGGCTAGCGGGAGGGTTCTACAATGAGCAGTTCTTC. It specifies CASSERLAGGFYNEQFF. This chain uses TRBV2 with TRBJ2-1; 12 bases line up with TRBD2. Germline loops: CDR1 SNHLY, CDR2 FYNNEI. The CDR3 sequence is 17 residues long. J gave up 3 bases and V 2 bases, and 5 bases lay outside the gene matches. Combining the CDR3 with reference TRBV2 and TRBJ2-1 gives the whole variable domain EPEVTQTPSHQVTQMGQEVILRCVPISNHLYFYWYRQILGQKVEFLVSFYNNEISEKSEIFDDQFSVERPDGSNFTLKIRSTKLEDSAMYFCASSERLAGGFYNEQFFGPGTRLTVL.